Following are 21 T cell receptor beta chains from one sample sequenced in a study of T cell changes during pregnancy in multiple sclerosis. This table comes from immunoSEQ multiplex PCR, and its TCRdb copy is limited to in-frame clones, with some not included. The sample has about 40,000 clones, about 90% seen once. This specimen was peripheral blood, taken in the first trimester of pregnancy. These receptors were collected from a female donor in good health, enrolled as a control in a pregnancy study.

The chain uses TRBV21-1 and TRBJ2-4; the DNA was not used to check the table's D call, TRBD2. TRBV21-1 is flagged as a pseudogene. This CDR3 has 15 amino acids. The CDR3 loop is CASKRVALAKNIQYF. In nucleotides, the CDR3 is TGTGCCAGCAAGAGGGTAGCTCTAGCCAAAAACATTCAGTACTTC.

This clone was counted between two and nine times. The rearrangement joins TRBV7-3 to TRBJ1-1; D uncertain. Trimming took off 1 base at V and 3 bases at J, with 9 bases between the two ends. CDR3 length: 14 amino acids. Germline-derived CDR1 and CDR2 are SGHTA and FQGTGA. The CDR3 loop is CASSLRGVYTEAFF. The CDR3 coding sequence is TGTGCCAGCAGCTTAAGAGGAGTCTACACTGAAGCTTTCTTT.

This clone has a single count. This chain connects TRBV7-9 to TRBJ2-3; 8 bases map to TRBD2. The CDR3 is 15 residues long. V was clipped by 8 bases and J by 2 bases; unmatched bases: 9. Per germline, CDR1 SEHNR and CDR2 FQNEAQ (reference sequence). CDR3 protein: CASSNRAGATDTQYF. CDR3 bases: TGTGCCAGCTCAAACCGAGCGGGAGCCACAGATACGCAGTATTTT. Variable domain in full (rest from reference TRBV7-9 and TRBJ2-3): DTGVSQNPRHKITKRGQNVTFRCDPISEHNRLYWYRQTLGQGPEFLTYFQNEAQLEKSRLLSDRFSAERPKGSFSTLEIQRTEQGDSAMYLCASSNRAGATDTQYFGPGTRLTVL.

CDR3 loop: CASSSRQGGYGYTF. The CDR3 DNA reads as TGTGCCAGCAGCTCCCGGCAGGGGGGCTATGGCTACACCTTC. The rearrangement links TRBV7-9 to TRBJ1-2, with TRBD1 matching 7 bases. The germline gives CDR1 SEHNR, CDR2 FQNEAQ (reference sequence). The CDR3 length is 14 residues. Trimming cost V 4 bases and J 4 bases; bases outside gene matches: 6.

This clone was recorded once. The genes are TRBV6-1 and TRBJ2-5, with TRBD1 matching over 10 bases. The V segment lost 11 bases and the J segment 4 bases; nucleotides outside the gene matches: 10. This CDR3 region has 14 residues. The germline V gene has CDR1 MNHNS and CDR2 SASEGT. This chain's CDR3 is CAAGQGFWGETQYF. CDR3 coding DNA: TGTGCCGCGGGACAGGGGTTTTGGGGAGAGACCCAGTACTTC.

The rearrangement uses TRBV5-1 and TRBJ1-4; TRBD1 agrees at 9 bases. CDR1 is SGHRS, CDR2 YFSETQ, per germline. V gave up 4 bases and J gave up 6 bases; unmatched junction bases: 4. The CDR3 consists of 14 residues. CDR3 protein: CASSPTGGHEKLFF. CDR3 DNA sequence: TGCGCCAGCAGCCCCACAGGGGGCCATGAAAAACTGTTTTTT.

This clone was observed a single time. The chain joins TRBV5-5 to TRBJ2-5, with D possibly being TRBD1 (5 bases). The CDR3 runs 15 residues. V lost 0 bases, J lost 2 bases, and 11 bases lay in between. Germline V gene lookup returns CDR1 SGHKS and CDR2 YYEKEE (reference sequence). CDR3: CASSLDRRSQETQYF. CDR3 sequence (DNA): TGTGCCAGCAGCTTGGACAGGAGAAGTCAAGAGACCCAGTACTTC. Full variable domain (rest looked up from reference TRBV5-5 and TRBJ2-5): DAGVTQSPTHLIKTRGQQVTLRCSPISGHKSVSWYQQVLGQGPQFIFQYYEKEERGRGNFPDRFSARQFPNYSSELNVNALLLGDSALYLCASSLDRRSQETQYFGPGTRLLVL.

This clone appeared once. The rearrangement joins TRBV4-1 to TRBJ2-7; 8 positions agree with TRBD1. The CDR3 spans 16 residues. The J segment lost 0 bases and the V segment lost 1 base, leaving 5 bases of the junction unmatched. Per germline, CDR1 MGHRA and CDR2 YSYEKL. CDR3: CASSQVRQGLSYEQYF. The CDR3 region has the DNA TGCGCCAGCAGCCAAGTAAGACAGGGGCTCTCCTACGAGCAGTACTTC.

The gene calls are TRBV5-1 and TRBJ2-7; D uncertain. Germline assignment: CDR1 SGHRS and CDR2 YFSETQ. The CDR3 runs to 12 residues. The ends were cut back, 0 bases at V and 6 bases at J, with 7 bases in the middle. The CDR3 coding sequence is TGCGCCAGCAGCTTGGCCACACGCGAGCAGTACTTC. This gives the protein CASSLATREQYF. Using reference TRBV5-1 and TRBJ2-7 for the parts outside the CDR3, the full variable domain is KAGVTQTPRYLIKTRGQQVTLSCSPISGHRSVSWYQQTPGQGLQFLFEYFSETQRNKGNFPGRFSGRQFSNSRSEMNVSTLELGDSALYLCASSLATREQYFGPGTRLTVT.

The V gene is TRBV10-2, the J gene TRBJ2-7; 7 positions agree with TRBD1. Germline V gene sequence: CDR1 WSHSY, CDR2 SAAADI. CDR3 size: 12 residues. Trimming at V came to 8 bases and at J to 2 bases, leaving 3 bases not matched to a gene. CDR3 loop: CASGQGAYEQYF. CDR3 nucleotide sequence: TGCGCCAGCGGCCAGGGGGCCTACGAGCAGTACTTC.

The CDR3 reads CASIGRGGIDTQYF. The CDR3 DNA reads as TGTGCCAGCATTGGGCGGGGGGGCATAGATACGCAGTATTTT. The chain employs TRBV7-2 and TRBJ2-3; 9 nucleotides line up with TRBD2. V shed 7 bases and J 5 bases; nucleotides not matched to a gene: 7. From germline, CDR1 is SGHTA and CDR2 FQGNSA. The CDR3 length is 14 residues.

This chain joins TRBV27 and TRBJ2-3; a weak D match, TRBD2 (6 bases). The germline CDR1 and CDR2 sequences are MNHEY and SMNVEV (reference sequence). V was trimmed by 5 bases and J by 2 bases, leaving 38 bases between them. The CDR3 length is 23 residues. CDR3 residues: CASSPPPYPGDDSWKWLTDTQYF. Here the CDR3 DNA reads TGTGCCAGCAGTCCCCCTCCATATCCGGGAGATGATAGTTGGAAATGGCTCACAGATACGCAGTATTTT.

V is TRBV6-5 and J is TRBJ2-7; 7 bases map to TRBD2. The J segment lost 4 bases and the V segment lost 10 bases, leaving 7 bases of the junction unmatched. CDR3 size: 12 residues. CDR1 is MNHEY and CDR2 is SVGAGI in the germline V gene. The CDR3 DNA reads TGTGCCAATCGGACTAGGGTTTACGAGCAGTACTTC. Its protein is CANRTRVYEQYF.

Only a few counts were recorded for this clone. This chain joins TRBV30 and TRBJ1-4; 11 nucleotides align to TRBD1. In germline, CDR1 is GTSNPN, CDR2 SVGIG (reference sequence). J gave up 11 bases and V 6 bases, and 5 bases lay outside the gene matches. This CDR3 has 12 amino acids. This CDR3 reads CACGTGGLKLFF. CDR3 nucleotides: TGTGCCTGTGGGACAGGGGGACTCAAACTGTTTTTT.

CDR3 in DNA: TGTGCCAGCAGGCCACGTCTGGGGGGCTATGGCTACACCTTC. Translation gives CASRPRLGGYGYTF. V is TRBV2 and J is TRBJ1-2; maybe TRBD1 (5 bases). The V gene's germline CDR1 is SNHLY and CDR2 FYNNEI. CDR3 length equals 14 residues. V was shortened by 6 bases and J by 4 bases, with 15 bases between the two germline ends.

The chain joins TRBV29-1 to TRBJ2-7; D remains unclear. CDR1 and CDR2 (germline): SQVTM, ANQGSEA. CDR3 length: 11 residues. V lost 0 bases and J 9 bases, leaving 9 bases between the germline ends. Here the CDR3 reads CSVEDLGRQYF. CDR3 coding DNA: TGCAGCGTTGAAGATCTAGGTCGGCAGTACTTC.

This clone was recorded only once. The genes are TRBV5-1 and TRBJ1-4; TRBD1 matches at 10 bases. The trim removed 3 bases at V and 8 bases at J, leaving 7 bases unmatched. The CDR3 is 15 amino acids. Germline CDR1 and CDR2: SGHRS and YFSETQ. The CDR3 nucleotides read TGCGCCAGCAGCTCCCCGGGACAGGGGATAGAAAAACTGTTTTTT. Translation: CASSSPGQGIEKLFF.

This chain links TRBV29-1 with TRBJ2-7; TRBD1 is a possible D gene (6 bases). Trimming stripped 0 bases from V and 6 bases from J, with 15 bases between. Germline V CDR1 and CDR2: SQVTM, ANQGSEA. The CDR3 sequence is 14 residues long. This chain's CDR3 is CSVEDQNGGREQYF. The CDR3 nucleotides are TGCAGCGTTGAAGATCAAAATGGGGGCCGCGAGCAGTACTTC.

The rearrangement joins TRBV19 to TRBJ2-1, with D maybe TRBD1 (6 bases). Trimming stripped 3 bases from V and 9 bases from J, with 15 bases between. Per germline, CDR1 LNHDA and CDR2 SQIVND (reference sequence). The CDR3 loop spans 14 amino acids. The CDR3: CASSIVGAAGEQFF. CDR3 DNA sequence: TGTGCCAGTAGTATCGTGGGGGCAGCCGGTGAGCAGTTCTTC.

This chain joins TRBV29-1 and TRBJ2-5, with a tentative D call TRBD1 (5 bases). This CDR3 comprises 12 residues. Deletions cut 6 bases from V and 2 bases from J, with 10 bases between. Germline-derived CDR1 and CDR2 are SQVTM and ANQGSEA. CDR3 sequence (DNA): TGCAGCGTCCGAACAGGACAAGAGACCCAGTACTTC. The encoded protein is CSVRTGQETQYF.

The rearrangement uses TRBV28 and TRBJ2-6, with D maybe TRBD1 (6 bases). Per the germline V gene, CDR1 is MDHEN and CDR2 is SYDVKM. V was trimmed by 6 bases and J by 0 bases, leaving 9 bases between them. There are 15 residues in the CDR3. CDR3 residues: CASSPRGSGANVLTF. CDR3 DNA: TGTGCCAGCAGCCCCAGGGGCTCTGGGGCCAACGTCCTGACTTTC.